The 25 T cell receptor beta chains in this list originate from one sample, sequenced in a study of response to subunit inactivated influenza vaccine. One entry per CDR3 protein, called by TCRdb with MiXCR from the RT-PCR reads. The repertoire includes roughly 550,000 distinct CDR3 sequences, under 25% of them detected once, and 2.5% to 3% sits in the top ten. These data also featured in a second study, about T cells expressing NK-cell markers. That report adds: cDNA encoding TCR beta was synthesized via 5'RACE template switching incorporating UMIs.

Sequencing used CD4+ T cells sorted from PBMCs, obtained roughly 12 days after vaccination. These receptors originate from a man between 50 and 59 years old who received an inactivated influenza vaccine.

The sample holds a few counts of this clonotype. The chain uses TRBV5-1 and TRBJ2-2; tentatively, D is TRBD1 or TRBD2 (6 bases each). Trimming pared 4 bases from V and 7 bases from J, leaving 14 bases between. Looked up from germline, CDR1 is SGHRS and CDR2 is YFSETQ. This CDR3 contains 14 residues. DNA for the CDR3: TGCGCCAGCAGCCACGGGGGCGAAGGCGGGGAGCTGTTTTTT. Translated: CASSHGGEGGELFF.

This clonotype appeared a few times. The CDR3 bases are TGTGCCACCAGCAGAGACCGGGGACTAGCGGTCTCCTACAATGAGCAGTTCTTC. It is translated as CATSRDRGLAVSYNEQFF. The chain has TRBV15 and TRBJ2-1, with 11 bases identical to TRBD2. The germline V gene has CDR1 LNHNV and CDR2 YYDKDF (reference sequence). J gave up 0 bases and V 0 bases, and 4 bases lay outside the gene matches. This CDR3 is built from 18 residues.

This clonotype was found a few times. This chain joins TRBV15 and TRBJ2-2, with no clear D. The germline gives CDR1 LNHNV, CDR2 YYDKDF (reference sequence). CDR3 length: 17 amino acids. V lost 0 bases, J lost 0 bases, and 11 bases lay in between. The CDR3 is CATSRDPRSTNTGELFF. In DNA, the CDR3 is TGTGCCACCAGCAGAGATCCACGGAGTACGAACACCGGGGAGCTGTTTTTT. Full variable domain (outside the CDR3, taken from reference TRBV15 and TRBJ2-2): DAMVIQNPRYQVTQFGKPVTLSCSQTLNHNVMYWYQQKSSQAPKLLFHYYDKDFNNEADTPDNFQSRRPNTSFCFLDIRSPGLGDTAMYLCATSRDPRSTNTGELFFGEGSRLTVL.

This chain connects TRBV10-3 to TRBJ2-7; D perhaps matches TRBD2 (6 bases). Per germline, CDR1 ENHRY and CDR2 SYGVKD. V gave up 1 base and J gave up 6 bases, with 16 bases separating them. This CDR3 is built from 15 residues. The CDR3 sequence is CAISEWGVPETEQYF. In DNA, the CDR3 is TGTGCCATCAGTGAGTGGGGGGTACCCGAAACCGAGCAGTACTTC.

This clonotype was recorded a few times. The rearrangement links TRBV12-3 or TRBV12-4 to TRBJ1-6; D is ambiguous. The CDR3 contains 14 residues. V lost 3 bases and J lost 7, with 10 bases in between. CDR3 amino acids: CASSLGSANSPLHF. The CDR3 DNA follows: TGTGCCAGCAGTTTGGGCAGCGCCAATTCACCCCTCCACTTT.

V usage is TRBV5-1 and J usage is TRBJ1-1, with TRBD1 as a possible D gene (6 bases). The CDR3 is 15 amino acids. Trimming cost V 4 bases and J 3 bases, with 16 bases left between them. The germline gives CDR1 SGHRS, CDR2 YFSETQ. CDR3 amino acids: CASSRGGTAYTEAFF. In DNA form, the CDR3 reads TGCGCCAGCAGCAGGGGGGGGACTGCGTACACTGAAGCTTTCTTT.

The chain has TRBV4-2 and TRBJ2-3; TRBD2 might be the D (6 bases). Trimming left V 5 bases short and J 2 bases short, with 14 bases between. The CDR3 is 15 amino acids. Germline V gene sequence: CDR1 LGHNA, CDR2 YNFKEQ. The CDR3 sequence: CASSTRTGDTDTQYF. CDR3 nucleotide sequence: TGTGCCAGCAGCACCCGGACGGGGGACACAGATACGCAGTATTTT.

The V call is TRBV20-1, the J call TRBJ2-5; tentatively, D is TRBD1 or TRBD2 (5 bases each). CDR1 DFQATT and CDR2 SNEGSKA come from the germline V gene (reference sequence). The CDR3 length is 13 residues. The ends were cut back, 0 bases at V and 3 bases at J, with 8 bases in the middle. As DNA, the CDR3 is TGCAGTGCTAGAGAGGGACGCGAAGAGACCCAGTACTTC. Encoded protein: CSAREGREETQYF.

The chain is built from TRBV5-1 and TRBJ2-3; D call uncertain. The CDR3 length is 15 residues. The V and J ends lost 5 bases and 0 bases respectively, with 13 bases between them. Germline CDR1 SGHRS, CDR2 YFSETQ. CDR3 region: CASRDQMTSTDTQYF. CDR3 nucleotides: TGCGCCAGCAGGGACCAGATGACTAGCACAGATACGCAGTATTTT. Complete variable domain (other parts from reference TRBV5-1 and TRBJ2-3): KAGVTQTPRYLIKTRGQQVTLSCSPISGHRSVSWYQQTPGQGLQFLFEYFSETQRNKGNFPGRFSGRQFSNSRSEMNVSTLELGDSALYLCASRDQMTSTDTQYFGPGTRLTVL.

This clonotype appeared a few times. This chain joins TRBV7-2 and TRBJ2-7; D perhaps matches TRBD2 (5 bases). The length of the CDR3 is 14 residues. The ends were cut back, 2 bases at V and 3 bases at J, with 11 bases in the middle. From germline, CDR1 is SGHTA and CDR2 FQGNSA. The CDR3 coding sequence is TGTGCCAGCAGCTTAACCAACGGGGTCTACGAGCAGTACTTC. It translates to CASSLTNGVYEQYF.

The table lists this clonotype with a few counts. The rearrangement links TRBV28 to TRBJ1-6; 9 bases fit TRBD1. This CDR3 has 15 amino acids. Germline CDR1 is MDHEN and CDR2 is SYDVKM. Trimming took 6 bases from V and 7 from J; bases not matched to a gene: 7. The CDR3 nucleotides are TGTGCCAGCAGGTGGGGGACAGGGAGGAATTCACCCCTCCACTTT. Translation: CASRWGTGRNSPLHF.

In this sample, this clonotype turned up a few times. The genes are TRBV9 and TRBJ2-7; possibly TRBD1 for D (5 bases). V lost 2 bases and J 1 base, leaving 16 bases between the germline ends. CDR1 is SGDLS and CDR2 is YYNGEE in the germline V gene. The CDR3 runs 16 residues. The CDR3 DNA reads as TGTGCCAGCAGCGTGGGGCCCAACGGCGTGTCCTACGAGCAGTACTTC. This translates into CASSVGPNGVSYEQYF.

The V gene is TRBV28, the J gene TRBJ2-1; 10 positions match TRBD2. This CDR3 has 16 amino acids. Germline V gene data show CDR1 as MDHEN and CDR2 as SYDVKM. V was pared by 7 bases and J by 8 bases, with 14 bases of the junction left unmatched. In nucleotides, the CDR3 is TGTGCCAGCACCCCGGGGGGGACTAGCGTTCCTCATGAGCAGTTCTTC. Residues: CASTPGGTSVPHEQFF.

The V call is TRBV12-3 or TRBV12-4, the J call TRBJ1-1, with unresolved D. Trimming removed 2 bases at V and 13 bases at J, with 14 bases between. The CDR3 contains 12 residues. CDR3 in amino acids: CASSLSRYGVFF. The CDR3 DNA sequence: TGTGCCAGCAGTTTAAGTCGGTACGGTGTTTTCTTT.

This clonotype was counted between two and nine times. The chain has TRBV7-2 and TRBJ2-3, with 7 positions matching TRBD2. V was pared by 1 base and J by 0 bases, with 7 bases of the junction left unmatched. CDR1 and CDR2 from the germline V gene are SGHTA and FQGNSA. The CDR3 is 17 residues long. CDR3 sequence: CASSLGGSGSSTDTQYF. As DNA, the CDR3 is TGTGCCAGCAGCTTAGGAGGTAGCGGGTCTAGCACAGATACGCAGTATTTT.

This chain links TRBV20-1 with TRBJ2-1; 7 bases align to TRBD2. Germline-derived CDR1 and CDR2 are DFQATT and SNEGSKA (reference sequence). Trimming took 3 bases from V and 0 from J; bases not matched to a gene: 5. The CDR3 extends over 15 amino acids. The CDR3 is CSASPWGGSYNEQFF. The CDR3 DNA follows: TGCAGTGCTAGCCCCTGGGGGGGCTCCTACAATGAGCAGTTCTTC.

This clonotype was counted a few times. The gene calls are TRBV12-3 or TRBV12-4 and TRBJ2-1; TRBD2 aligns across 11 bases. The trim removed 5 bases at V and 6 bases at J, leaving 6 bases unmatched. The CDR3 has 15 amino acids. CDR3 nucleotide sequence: TGTGCCAGCAGTAAGTCCGGGACTAGCGGCAATGAGCAGTTCTTC. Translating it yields CASSKSGTSGNEQFF.

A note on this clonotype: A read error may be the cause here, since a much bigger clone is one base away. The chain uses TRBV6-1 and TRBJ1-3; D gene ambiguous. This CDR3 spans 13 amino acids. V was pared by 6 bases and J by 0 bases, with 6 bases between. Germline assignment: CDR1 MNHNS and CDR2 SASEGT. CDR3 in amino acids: CASSRNSGNTIYF. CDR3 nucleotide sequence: TGTGCCAGCAGCCGCAACTCTGGAAACACCATATATTTT.

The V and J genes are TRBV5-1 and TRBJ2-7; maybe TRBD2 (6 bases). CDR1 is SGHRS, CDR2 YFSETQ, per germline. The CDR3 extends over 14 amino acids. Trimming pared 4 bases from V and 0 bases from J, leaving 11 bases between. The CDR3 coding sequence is TGCGCCAGCAGCGTGGACTATCCCTCCTACGAGCAGTACTTC. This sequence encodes CASSVDYPSYEQYF.

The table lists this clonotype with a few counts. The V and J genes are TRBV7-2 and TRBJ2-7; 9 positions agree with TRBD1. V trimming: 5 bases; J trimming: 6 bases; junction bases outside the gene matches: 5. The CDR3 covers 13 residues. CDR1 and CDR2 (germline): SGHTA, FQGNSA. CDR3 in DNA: TGTGCCAGCAGCGCGAGACAGGGGGGCGAGCAGTACTTC. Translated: CASSARQGGEQYF.

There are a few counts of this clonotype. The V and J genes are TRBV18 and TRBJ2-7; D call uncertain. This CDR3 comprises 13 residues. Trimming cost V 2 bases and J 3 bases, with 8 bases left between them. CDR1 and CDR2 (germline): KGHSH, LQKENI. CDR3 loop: CASSPASFYEQYF. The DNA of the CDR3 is TGTGCCAGCTCACCAGCCAGCTTCTACGAGCAGTACTTC.

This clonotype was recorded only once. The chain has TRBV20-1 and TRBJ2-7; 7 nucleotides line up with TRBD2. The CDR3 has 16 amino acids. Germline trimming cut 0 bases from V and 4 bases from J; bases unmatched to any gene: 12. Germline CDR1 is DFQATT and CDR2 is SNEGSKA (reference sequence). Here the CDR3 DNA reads TGCAGTGCTAGAGATCGCGGCGGGAGCCCGATATACGAGCAGTACTTC. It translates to CSARDRGGSPIYEQYF.

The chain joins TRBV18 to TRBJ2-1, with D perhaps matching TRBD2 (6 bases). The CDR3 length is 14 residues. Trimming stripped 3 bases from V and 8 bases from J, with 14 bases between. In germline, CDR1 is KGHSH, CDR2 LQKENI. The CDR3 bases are TGTGCCAGCTCACCGGACCTAGCGTCGGATGAGCAGTTCTTC. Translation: CASSPDLASDEQFF.

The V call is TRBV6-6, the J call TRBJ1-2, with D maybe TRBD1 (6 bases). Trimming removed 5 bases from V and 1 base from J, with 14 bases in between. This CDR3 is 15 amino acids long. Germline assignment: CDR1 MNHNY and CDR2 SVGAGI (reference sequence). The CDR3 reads CASSHTGGSNYGYTF. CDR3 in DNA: TGTGCCAGCAGTCACACCGGGGGCAGTAACTATGGCTACACCTTC.

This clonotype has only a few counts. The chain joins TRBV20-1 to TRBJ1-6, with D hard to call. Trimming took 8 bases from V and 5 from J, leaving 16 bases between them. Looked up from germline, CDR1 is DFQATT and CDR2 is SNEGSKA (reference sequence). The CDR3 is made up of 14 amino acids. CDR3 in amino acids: CSTSRGNNNSPLHF. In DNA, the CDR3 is TGCAGTACAAGCCGGGGAAACAATAATTCACCCCTCCACTTT.